Listed below are T cell receptor beta chains from one sample, sequenced in a study of shared clonotypes between healthy human individuals. Only in-frame clones appear in the TCRdb table, and some are missing; sequencing was by immunoSEQ multiplex PCR. The sample yields 550,000 to 600,000 clones, roughly 98% seen once. The specimen was naive CD8+ T cells sorted from blood. These receptors were obtained from a young man in good health. Each CDR3 is given with its conserved first and last residue. A D gene is named only where the DNA matches it firmly. The size entry is marked missing in some rows and otherwise reads once, few, many or a size class.

cdr3_nt cdr3_aa j_call d_call v_call clone_size
TGTGCCAGCAGCTTAAGGACCGCCAACTACGAGCAGTACTTC CASSLRTANYEQYF TRBJ2-7 . TRBV13 .
TGTGCCAGCAGCGTACCGGGCGGGCTAGCGGAGTTCACAGATACGCAGTATTTT CASSVPGGLAEFTDTQYF TRBJ2-3 TRBD2 TRBV9 .
TGTGCCAGCAGTTTTGGGCTAGCGGGAGCTCGGGAGCAGTTCTTC CASSFGLAGAREQFF TRBJ2-1 TRBD2 TRBV27 .
TGCGCCAGCAGTCTCTCCGGGACAGCTGGGTTTGAGCAGTACTTC CASSLSGTAGFEQYF TRBJ2-7 TRBD1 TRBV4-1 once
TGTGCCAGCAGTGAAGTGGCCGGGTACTACGAGCAGTACTTC CASSEVAGYYEQYF TRBJ2-7 . TRBV2 .
TGTGCCAGCTCGACAAACAGCGTGGCAAACACTGAAGCTTTCTTT CASSTNSVANTEAFF TRBJ1-1 . TRBV9 .
TGTGCCAGCAGCGCCAGAGGACTAGCGGGGAGGGACCCATCCAATGAGCAGTTCTTC CASSARGLAGRDPSNEQFF TRBJ2-1 TRBD2 TRBV7-8 .
TGTGCCAGCAGCGTATGGGGCGGGAGCGAAGAGACCCAGTACTTC CASSVWGGSEETQYF TRBJ2-5 TRBD2 TRBV9 .
TGCAGCGCCCACGGGGGCGTTTTTAACGAAGGTGGTCTGTTTTTT CSAHGGVFNEGGLFF TRBJ2-2 . TRBV29-1 .
TGTGCCAGCAGCTGGGGACAGGGGGCTAAATATTATGGCTACACCTTC CASSWGQGAKYYGYTF TRBJ1-2 TRBD1 TRBV7-9 .
TGTGCCAGCAGTTCCAGGACTAGCGGGTATCACTACGAGCAGTACTTC CASSSRTSGYHYEQYF TRBJ2-7 TRBD2 TRBV28 .
TGTGCCAGCAGCCCAAGGAACACTGAAGCTTTCTTT CASSPRNTEAFF TRBJ1-1 . TRBV7-9 once
TGTGCCAGCAGCGTAGGAGGGGGAGCATTCTACGAGCAGTACTTC CASSVGGGAFYEQYF TRBJ2-7 . TRBV9 .
TGTGCCAGCAGCTTAGACGCTAGCGGGGCCCACAATGAGCAGTTCTTC CASSLDASGAHNEQFF TRBJ2-1 TRBD2 TRBV7-9 .
TGTGCCAGCAGCCTAGGACAGACCTACGAGCAGTACTTC CASSLGQTYEQYF TRBJ2-7 . TRBV11-2 .
TGCAGCGTTTCACGGACAGGCCCTAACTATGGCTACACCTTC CSVSRTGPNYGYTF TRBJ1-2 TRBD1 TRBV29-1 once
TGTGCCAGCAGCTCCACCTCTTTCCACGAGCAGTACTTC CASSSTSFHEQYF TRBJ2-7 . TRBV28 .
TGTGCCAGCAGTGAAAAGGGCGAGCAGTACTTC CASSEKGEQYF TRBJ2-7 . TRBV6-5 few
TGCGCCAGCAGCCAAGACTCCGAAAAACTGTTTTTT CASSQDSEKLFF TRBJ1-4 . TRBV4-1 once
TGTGCCAGCAGCGTTCAGAGAGGCAATCAGCCCCAGCATTTT CASSVQRGNQPQHF TRBJ1-5 . TRBV7-8 .
TGCGCCAGCAGCCAAGATCCGGTCTCCTACGAGCAGTACTTC CASSQDPVSYEQYF TRBJ2-7 . TRBV4-1 .
TGCAGCGTGGAGACTAGCGGGAGGGCTTGGGATGAGCAGTTCTTC CSVETSGRAWDEQFF TRBJ2-1 TRBD2 TRBV29-1 .
TGTGCCAGCAGCGCAGCGGGAGAAATCTACGAGCAGTACTTC CASSAAGEIYEQYF TRBJ2-7 TRBD2 TRBV11-1 .
TGCGCCAGCAGCCAACGCCTACTAGGGGCCTCCTACGAGCAGTACTTC CASSQRLLGASYEQYF TRBJ2-7 . TRBV4-1 .
TGTGCCAGCAGTTTCTTGGCAGCTAGCAATCAGCCCCAGCATTTT CASSFLAASNQPQHF TRBJ1-5 . TRBV28 .
TGTGCCAGCAGTGTTACCGGGGAGTACTCCTACAATGAGCAGTTCTTC CASSVTGEYSYNEQFF TRBJ2-1 . TRBV25-1 .
TGCGCCAGCAGCTCTGGACAGGGCTACGAGCAGTACTTC CASSSGQGYEQYF TRBJ2-7 TRBD1 TRBV5-1 .
TGTGCCAGCAGTTACTGGTCGGGAGTGATTGAGACCCAGTACTTC CASSYWSGVIETQYF TRBJ2-5 . TRBV6-5 .
TGTGCCATGGGGGGGGCCTACGAGCAGTACTTC CAMGGAYEQYF TRBJ2-7 TRBD2 TRBV10-3 .
TGCAGTGCTAAGGATATGGGTGAGCAGTTCTTC CSAKDMGEQFF TRBJ2-1 . TRBV20-1 .
TGTGCCAGCAGCGTAGGTGGATTTGGTGGCGGAGTTGACACAGATACGCAGTATTTT CASSVGGFGGGVDTDTQYF TRBJ2-3 . TRBV9 .
TGTGCCAGCAGTGTTTACAGGGTGGATTACGAGCAGTACTTC CASSVYRVDYEQYF TRBJ2-7 . TRBV6-1 .
TGTGCCAGCAGTTACTCGGGGCAGGGGACCAATCAGCCCCAGCATTTT CASSYSGQGTNQPQHF TRBJ1-5 . TRBV6-6 .
TGTGCCAGCTCACCAGTCTACCGGGAAGGTTATTCCGGGGAGCTGTTTTTT CASSPVYREGYSGELFF TRBJ2-2 . TRBV18 .
TGTGCCAGCAGTTTTTTTACCACGAACACTGAAGCTTTCTTT CASSFFTTNTEAFF TRBJ1-1 . TRBV28 few
TGTGCCAGCAGTGAAGCGCCAGGACGCTACGAGCAGTACTTC CASSEAPGRYEQYF TRBJ2-7 . TRBV6-1 .
TGTGCCAGCCCTGGGACTTTCACAGATACGCAGTATTTT CASPGTFTDTQYF TRBJ2-3 . TRBV2 once
TGTGCCAGCAGCTTTTACAGGGGCCAACGCGGCTACACCTTC CASSFYRGQRGYTF TRBJ1-2 TRBD1 TRBV5-4 once
TGTGCCAGCAGTCCCGTGCTGGGGAGGGCCGGGACCCTCGATACGCAGTATTTT CASSPVLGRAGTLDTQYF TRBJ2-3 TRBD2 TRBV28 .
TGTGCCAGCTCACCGGGGGCCTACAATGAGCAGTTCTTC CASSPGAYNEQFF TRBJ2-1 . TRBV18 .
TGTGCCAGCAGATCCCGGACAGGGCTCACCTACGAGCAGTACTTC CASRSRTGLTYEQYF TRBJ2-7 TRBD1 TRBV27 once
TGTGCCAGCAGTGATGGATCCTCCTACGAGCAGTACTTC CASSDGSSYEQYF TRBJ2-7 . TRBV2 .
TGTGCCAGCAGTTTAATGAGGGGGAACAGGGACCAGAACTATGGCTACACCTTC CASSLMRGNRDQNYGYTF TRBJ1-2 . TRBV27 .
TGTGCCAGCAGCTTAGAATCGTGGGGGGCCCTCCAAGAGACCCAGTACTTC CASSLESWGALQETQYF TRBJ2-5 . TRBV11-2 .
TGCGCCAGCAGTTCTCAGGGGGATAGGGCTGAAGCTTTCTTT CASSSQGDRAEAFF TRBJ1-1 TRBD1 TRBV10-1 .